The sequence of this T cell receptor (beta chain) was determined in a study of T cell changes during pregnancy in multiple sclerosis. TCRdb keeps only in-frame clones here, not all; method: immunoSEQ multiplex PCR. The sample has over 60,000 clones, 91% seen once. The sequencing here drew on peripheral blood, taken in the third trimester of pregnancy. This TCR derives from a female donor in good health, enrolled as a control in a pregnancy study.

CDR3 residues: CASSSQGTQETQYF. For the CDR3, the DNA is TGCGCCAGCAGCTCACAGGGAACTCAAGAGACCCAGTACTTC. V gene TRBV5-1 combines with J gene TRBJ2-5; possible D gene TRBD1, 6 bases. CDR1 and CDR2 from the germline V gene are SGHRS and YFSETQ. V was trimmed by 3 bases and J by 2 bases, leaving 11 bases between them. This CDR3 comprises 14 residues. The full variable domain, with the rest looked up from reference TRBV5-1 and TRBJ2-5, is KAGVTQTPRYLIKTRGQQVTLSCSPISGHRSVSWYQQTPGQGLQFLFEYFSETQRNKGNFPGRFSGRQFSNSRSEMNVSTLELGDSALYLCASSSQGTQETQYFGPGTRLLVL.